This TCR beta chain was recovered during a study of cytomegalovirus exposure and HLA in healthy donors. The PCR used 60 Vbeta and 13 Jbeta primers. Some clones are missing from TCRdb's copy, which holds only in-frame ones; the method was immunoSEQ multiplex PCR. Among some 250,000 clones listed, 82% were seen once. The clonotype was recovered from a woman aged 40 to 49 in good health and CMV-seropositive. Sequencing input: PBMCs.

The CDR3 bases are TGCAGCGTAGAGGGGGGGCCGGGATTGACAGATACGCAGTATTTT. Protein product: CSVEGGPGLTDTQYF. V is TRBV29-1 and J is TRBJ2-3; D may be TRBD2 (7 bases). Germline assignment: CDR1 SQVTM and CDR2 ANQGSEA. The CDR3 extends over 15 amino acids. The V gene lost 6 bases and the J gene lost 3 bases, with 19 bases spanning the gap.